This TCR beta chain was observed in a study of radiation and T cells in renal cell carcinoma. Overall study findings and caveats: In blood, top tumor clones expanded by 2 weeks, shrinking by 4.

Measured with immunoSEQ multiplex PCR; TCRdb has only the in-frame clones, and not every one. Of over 55,000 clones in the sample, roughly four fifths are singletons; the top ten hold roughly 7%. In germline, CDR1 is MNHEY, CDR2 SMNVEV (reference sequence). The V and J ends lost 8 bases and 2 bases, in that order; junction bases with no gene match: 17. The CDR3 runs 17 residues. A remark on this clone: The antigen is unknown.

Regarding time point: blood 2 weeks post-SBRT. Treatment specified: 15 Gy SBRT to primary tumor, nephrectomy 4 weeks later. This renal cell carcinoma was of the clear cell type. This sequence originates from a man aged 55 to 70 with renal cell carcinoma. Sequencing was performed on blood, taken from a patient whose treatment included radiotherapy and nephrectomy. This chain joins TRBV27 and TRBJ2-7; 8 bases are a match to TRBD1. CDR3 DNA: TGTGCCAGCCGCAAAACGCAGAACCGGGACAGGCCCTACGAGCAGTACTTC. It codes for CASRKTQNRDRPYEQYF.